Included here is one TCR beta chain sequence, with context. Regarding treatment: oral pan-JAK inhibitor, 5-10 mg twice daily. These data originate in a study of CD8+ T cells in alopecia areata. As for the study in general: Patients took tofacitinib for 6 to 18 months, followed by 6 drug-free months.

The V and J ends lost 1 base and 7 bases, in that order; junction bases with no gene match: 11. From germline, CDR1 is LNHNV and CDR2 YYDKDF (reference sequence). The CDR3 runs 16 residues. Following extraction, RNA underwent reverse transcription to cDNA, which served as the sequencing template. Sequencing was performed with immunoSEQ multiplex PCR; in TCRdb, only in-frame clones are kept and a portion is missing. The sample yields about 210,000 clones, around two fifths seen once. This chain joins TRBV15 and TRBJ1-2; 8 bases fit TRBD1. Sample: CD4+ T cells sorted from blood, taken at approximately week 36, from a patient treated with tofacitinib. This TCR derives from a human donor with alopecia areata. This chain's CDR3 is CATSRGGTGGKGGYTF. The CDR3 region has the DNA TGTGCCACCAGCAGAGGGGGAACAGGGGGAAAAGGTGGCTACACCTTC.